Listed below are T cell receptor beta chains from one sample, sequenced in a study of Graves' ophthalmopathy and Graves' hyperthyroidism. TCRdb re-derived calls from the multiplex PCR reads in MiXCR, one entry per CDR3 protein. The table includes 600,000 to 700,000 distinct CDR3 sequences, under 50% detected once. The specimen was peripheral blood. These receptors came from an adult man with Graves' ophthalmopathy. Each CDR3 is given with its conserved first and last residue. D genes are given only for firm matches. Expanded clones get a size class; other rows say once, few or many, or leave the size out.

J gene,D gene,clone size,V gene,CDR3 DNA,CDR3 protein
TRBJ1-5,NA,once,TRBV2,TGTGCCAGCAGTGATATCCGGGCCAATCAGCCCCAGCATTTT,CASSDIRANQPQHF
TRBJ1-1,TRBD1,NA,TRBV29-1,TGCAGCGTTGCGGGACAGTCGAACACTGAAGCTTTCTTT,CSVAGQSNTEAFF
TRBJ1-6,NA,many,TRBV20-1,TGCAGTGCTAGAGATCCGGAGCTTAATTCACCCCTCCACTTT,CSARDPELNSPLHF
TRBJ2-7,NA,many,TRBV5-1,TGCGCCAGCAGCTTGGAGGGTGGCGAGCAGTACTTC,CASSLEGGEQYF
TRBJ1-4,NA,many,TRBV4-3,TGCGCCAGCAGCCAAGATCGCGGACATTCTGAAAAACTGTTTTTT,CASSQDRGHSEKLFF
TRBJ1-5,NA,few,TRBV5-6,TGTGCCAGCAGCTCCCGACACGGAAATCAGCCCCAGCATTTT,CASSSRHGNQPQHF
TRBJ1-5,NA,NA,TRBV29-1,TGCAGCGTTGTTGGGGGGCGGGATCAGCCCCAGCATTTT,CSVVGGRDQPQHF
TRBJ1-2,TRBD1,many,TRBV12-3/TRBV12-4,TGTGCCAGCATAGGGGGCAGGGCAGGCTATGGCTACACCTTC,CASIGGRAGYGYTF
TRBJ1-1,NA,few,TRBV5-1,TGCGCCAGCAGCTTCTCGGGCCCGACCCGAACTGAAGCTTTCTTT,CASSFSGPTRTEAFF
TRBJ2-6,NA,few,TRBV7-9,TGTGCCAGCAGCTTAGTGGGGTTGGAGGGGGCCAACGTCCTGACTTTC,CASSLVGLEGANVLTF
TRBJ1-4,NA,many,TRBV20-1,TGCAGTGCTGCCGGTCGACAGTTCTCTGAAAAACTGTTTTTT,CSAAGRQFSEKLFF
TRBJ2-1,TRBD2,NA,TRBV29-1,TGCAGCGTTGAAGATCGACTAGCCGTTGACAATGAGCAGTTCTTC,CSVEDRLAVDNEQFF
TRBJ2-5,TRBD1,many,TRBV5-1,TGCGCCAGTAACAGGGGATCGGCGGAGACCCAGTACTTC,CASNRGSAETQYF
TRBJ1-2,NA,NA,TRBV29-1,TGCAGCGTCGTCGGACAGCACTATGGCTACACCTTC,CSVVGQHYGYTF
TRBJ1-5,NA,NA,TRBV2,TGTGCCAGCAGTCCCCAGGACACCACTCGATCATCCCAGCATTTT,CASSPQDTTRSSQHF
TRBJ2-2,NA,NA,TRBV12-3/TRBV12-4,TGTGCCAGCAGTTTCAGTGGCAGGGTGAACACCGGGGAGCTGTTTTTT,CASSFSGRVNTGELFF
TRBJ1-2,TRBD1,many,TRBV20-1,TGCAGTGCTTGGGACAGCTCAAACTATGGCTACACCTTC,CSAWDSSNYGYTF
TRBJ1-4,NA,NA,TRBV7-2,TGTGCTAGCCGAGGACGGTCGAATGAAAAACTGTTTTTT,CASRGRSNEKLFF
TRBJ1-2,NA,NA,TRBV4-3,TGCGCCAGCAGCCAAGAGATCGGACAGTCTCTCTATGGCTACACCTTC,CASSQEIGQSLYGYTF
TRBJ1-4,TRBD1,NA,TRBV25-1,TGTGCCAGCAGTGAAGGGACAGGGGGCGCAACTAATGAAAAACTGTTTTTT,CASSEGTGGATNEKLFF
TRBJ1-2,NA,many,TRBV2,TGTGCCAGCAGTGAGGGGGGTATCAGTGGCTACACCTTC,CASSEGGISGYTF
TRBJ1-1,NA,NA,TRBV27,TGTGCCAGCACCCCCGGGCACGCGAACACTGAAGCTTTCTTT,CASTPGHANTEAFF
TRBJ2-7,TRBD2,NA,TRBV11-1,TGCGCCAGCAGCCAACTAGCGGAGAGCTCCTACGAGCAGTACTTC,CASSQLAESSYEQYF
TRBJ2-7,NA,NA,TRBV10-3,TGTGCCAGCAGTCAACGTTTGGAGCAGTACTTC,CASSQRLEQYF
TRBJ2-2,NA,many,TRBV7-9,TGTGCCAGCAGCTTTGCAGGGGGAGGCACCGGGGAGCTGTTTTTT,CASSFAGGGTGELFF
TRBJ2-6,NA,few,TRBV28,TGTGCCAGCAGGTCCACTGGGGCCAACGTCCTGACTTTC,CASRSTGANVLTF
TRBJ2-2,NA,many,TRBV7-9,TGTGCCAGCAGCGAGGGGACATTTGCGAACACCGGGGAGCTGTTTTTT,CASSEGTFANTGELFF
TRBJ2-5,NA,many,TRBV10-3,TGTGCCATCAGTGTTGAGCTACAAGAGACCCAGTACTTC,CAISVELQETQYF
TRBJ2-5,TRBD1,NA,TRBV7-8,TGTGCCAGCAGCCCCGGGACAGGGGAGGGAGAGACCCAGTACTTC,CASSPGTGEGETQYF
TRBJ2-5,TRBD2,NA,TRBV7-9,TGTGCCAGCAGCTTAAGACTAGCGGGGTTCCAAGAGACCCAGTACTTC,CASSLRLAGFQETQYF
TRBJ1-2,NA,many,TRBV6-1,TGTGCCAGCATACAACAGGGAAACTATGGCTACACCTTC,CASIQQGNYGYTF
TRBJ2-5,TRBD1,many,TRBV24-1,TGTGCCACCAGTGACAAGAGGACAGGGCCGCAAGAGACCCAGTACTTC,CATSDKRTGPQETQYF
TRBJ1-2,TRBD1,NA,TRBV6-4,TGTGCCAGCAGTTACTCCGGGACAGGGAGGGGCTATGGCTACACCTTC,CASSYSGTGRGYGYTF
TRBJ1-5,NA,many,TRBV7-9,TGTGCCAGCAGCTTAGAGGATCAGCCCCAGCATTTT,CASSLEDQPQHF
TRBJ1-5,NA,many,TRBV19,TGTGCCTCATCAGAGGTGGGAGTTAGCAATCAGCCCCAGCATTTT,CASSEVGVSNQPQHF
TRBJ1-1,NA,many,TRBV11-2,TGTGCCAGCAGCTTCGGGCCCAATGAAGCTTTCTTT,CASSFGPNEAFF
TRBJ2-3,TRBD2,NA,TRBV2,TGTGCCAGCAGTGACCTACTAGCGGCCAGTTTCACAGATACGCAGTATTTT,CASSDLLAASFTDTQYF
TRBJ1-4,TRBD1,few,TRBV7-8,TGTGCCAGCAGCTTAGTGGACAGGCCAGCAACTAATGAAAAACTGTTTTTT,CASSLVDRPATNEKLFF
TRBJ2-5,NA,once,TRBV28,TGTGCCACCCAGCAGGGAGGAGGATTTGGAGAGACCCAGTACTTC,CATQQGGGFGETQYF
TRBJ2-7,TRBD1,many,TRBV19,TGTGCCAGCGCCCTAACAGGGGCTGTCGAGCAGTACTTC,CASALTGAVEQYF
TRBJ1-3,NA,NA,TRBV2,TGTGCCAGCAAGGGTTACGAGCAGGGCGGCTCTGGAAACACCATATATTTT,CASKGYEQGGSGNTIYF
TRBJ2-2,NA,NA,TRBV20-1,TGCAGTGCTAGGGGGCGGTCTTTCACCGAGGAGCTGTTTTTT,CSARGRSFTEELFF
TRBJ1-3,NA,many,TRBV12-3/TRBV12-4,TGTGCCAGCAGCAACTCGGGCGGAAACACCATATATTTT,CASSNSGGNTIYF
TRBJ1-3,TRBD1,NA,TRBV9,TGTGCCAGCAGTTTGGGACAGAATCCTGGCACCATATATTTT,CASSLGQNPGTIYF
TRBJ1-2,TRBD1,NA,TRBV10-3,TGTGCCATCAGTAGGACAGGGTCTAGAGGCTACACCTTC,CAISRTGSRGYTF
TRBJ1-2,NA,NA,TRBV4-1,TGCGCCAGCAGCCAACAGGGTTCAGCCTATGGCTACACCTTC,CASSQQGSAYGYTF
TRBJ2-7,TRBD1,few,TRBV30,TGTGCCTGCGACCGGGACAGGCGCTACGAGCAGTACTTC,CACDRDRRYEQYF
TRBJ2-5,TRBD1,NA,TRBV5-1,TGCGCCAGCAGCTTCATAGCCGGGACAGGGATGGAGACCCAGTACTTC,CASSFIAGTGMETQYF
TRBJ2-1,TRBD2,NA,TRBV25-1,TGTGCCAGCAGTGAAGGTCGCGGGAGCTCCTACAATGAGCAGTTCTTC,CASSEGRGSSYNEQFF
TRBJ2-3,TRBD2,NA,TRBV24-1,TGTGCCGCGGAAACGGCTAGCGGTACCCAGTATTTT,CAAETASGTQYF
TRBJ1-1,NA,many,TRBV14,TGTGCCAGCAGCCAACTTACAACGAACACTGAAGCTTTCTTT,CASSQLTTNTEAFF
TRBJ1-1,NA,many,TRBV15,TGTGCCACCCAAGAGGGCCCCCGGACTGAAGCTTTCTTT,CATQEGPRTEAFF
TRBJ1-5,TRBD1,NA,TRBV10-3,TGTGCCATCCAGGAACTGACAGGGGTGGAACAGCCCCAGCATTTT,CAIQELTGVEQPQHF
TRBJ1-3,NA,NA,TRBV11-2,TGTGCCAGCAGCCAAAACCCCCCTTTGAGCCGCTCTGGAAACACCATATATTTT,CASSQNPPLSRSGNTIYF
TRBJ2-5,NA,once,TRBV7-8,TGTGCCAGCAGCTTAGCCCCCGACGGTTATCAAGAGACCCAGTACTTC,CASSLAPDGYQETQYF
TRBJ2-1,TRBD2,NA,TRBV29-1,TGCAGCGTTGTCGGCTTTTTAGCGGGAGGGAATGAGCAGTTCTTC,CSVVGFLAGGNEQFF
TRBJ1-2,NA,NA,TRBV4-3,TGCGCCAGCAGCCAAGATCTAGTGTCGGGCCCCGACTATGGCTACACCTTC,CASSQDLVSGPDYGYTF
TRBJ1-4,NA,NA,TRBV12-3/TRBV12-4,TGTGCCAGCAGTTTATCCCCGTTTGCGGCTAATGAAAAACTGTTTTTT,CASSLSPFAANEKLFF
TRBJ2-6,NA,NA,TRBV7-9,TGTGCCAGCAGCGTAGATGGGACAAGGGGCGCCAGTGGGGCCAACGTCCTGACTTTC,CASSVDGTRGASGANVLTF
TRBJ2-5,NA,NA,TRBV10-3,TGTGCCATCAGTGCATTAGTTGGCAATGAGCAGTACTTC,CAISALVGNEQYF